The 30 T cell receptor beta chains listed next were all sequenced from one sample in a study of OX40 agonist ivuxolimab in advanced cancers. TCRdb keeps only in-frame clones here, not all; method: immunoSEQ multiplex PCR. The sample gives approximately 26,000 clones, approximately 85% of which show up once; roughly 35% is in the top ten. Here the sequenced sample was CD4+ or CD8+ T cells sorted from blood, taken in a trial of the OX40 agonist ivuxolimab. The receptors derive from an adult with an advanced solid tumor such as melanoma, head and neck, liver or kidney cancer.

V usage is TRBV4-2 and J usage is TRBJ2-5, with 13 bases matching TRBD2. The CDR3 is 19 amino acids. The ends lost 5 bases at V and 4 bases at J; junction bases unmatched: 16. Germline CDR1 and CDR2: LGHNA and YNFKEQ. The CDR3 region has the DNA TGTGCCAGCAGCGTACCGGGACTAGCGGGGTTGAGGACGGGAGAGACCCAGTACTTC. This sequence encodes CASSVPGLAGLRTGETQYF.

This clone has just a few counts. This chain uses TRBV7-9 with TRBJ2-5; D is undetermined. V was shortened by 4 bases and J by 0 bases, with 9 bases between the two germline ends. The CDR3 runs to 14 residues. CDR1 and CDR2 from the germline V gene are SEHNR and FQNEAQ (reference sequence). The CDR3 here is CASSSFRDQETQYF. CDR3 bases: TGTGCCAGCAGCTCCTTCCGGGACCAAGAGACCCAGTACTTC. The variable domain in full, with the rest retrieved from reference TRBV7-9 and TRBJ2-5, is DTGVSQNPRHKITKRGQNVTFRCDPISEHNRLYWYRQTLGQGPEFLTYFQNEAQLEKSRLLSDRFSAERPKGSFSTLEIQRTEQGDSAMYLCASSSFRDQETQYFGPGTRLLVL.

The chain employs TRBV27 and TRBJ2-3; TRBD2 agrees at 11 bases. The CDR3 contains 16 residues. Germline values: CDR1 MNHEY, CDR2 SMNVEV (reference sequence). V lost 3 bases and J lost 6; bases outside the gene matches: 8. The CDR3 DNA sequence: TGTGCCAGCAGTTTCTTGCTAGCGGGAGGAAGGGATACGCAGTATTTT. Translated: CASSFLLAGGRDTQYF.

This clone was seen once. V gene TRBV28 combines with J gene TRBJ1-3, with D possibly TRBD1 on 5 matching bases. With 5 bases removed from V and 0 bases from J, the gap between germline ends came to 8 bases. Germline assignment: CDR1 MDHEN and CDR2 SYDVKM. The CDR3 contains 14 residues. CDR3 bases: TGTGCCAGCAGTCAGACAGTCTCTGGAAACACCATATATTTT. Translating it yields CASSQTVSGNTIYF.

V usage is TRBV28 and J usage is TRBJ1-5, with D perhaps matching TRBD1 (5 bases). CDR3 size: 17 residues. Trimming took off 6 bases at V and 7 bases at J, with 25 bases between the two ends. Germline CDR1 is MDHEN and CDR2 is SYDVKM. This CDR3 reads CASSLLILSGPGQPQHF. Written as DNA, the CDR3 is TGTGCCAGCAGCCTCTTAATTTTGTCGGGGCCTGGGCAGCCCCAGCATTTT.

V is TRBV5-6 and J is TRBJ2-7; TRBD1 matches 7 bases. The CDR3 extends over 14 amino acids. The germline V gene encodes CDR1 SGHDT and CDR2 YYEEEE. With 4 bases clipped from V and 3 bases from J, the junction kept 7 bases outside the gene matches. The CDR3 nucleotides are TGTGCCAGCAGCCTGACAGGGAAATACTACGAGCAGTACTTC. This sequence encodes CASSLTGKYYEQYF.

The rearrangement links TRBV19 to TRBJ1-1; 9 bases fit TRBD1. V lost 5 bases and J lost 1; bases outside the gene matches: 5. Germline-derived CDR1 and CDR2 are LNHDA and SQIVND (reference sequence). The CDR3 has 15 residues. CDR3 amino acids: CASSDQGQGNTEAFF. For the CDR3, the DNA is TGTGCCAGTAGTGATCAGGGACAGGGGAACACTGAAGCTTTCTTT.

The J gene is TRBJ2-1, the V gene TRBV15, with D perhaps TRBD2 (6 bases). The germline gives CDR1 LNHNV, CDR2 YYDKDF (reference sequence). V gave up 2 bases and J gave up 8 bases, with 13 bases separating them. This CDR3 spans 14 amino acids. The CDR3 DNA follows: TGTGCCACCAGCAGACCAGTGACGGGAGATGAGCAGTTCTTC. The encoded protein is CATSRPVTGDEQFF.

The chain links TRBV27 to TRBJ2-1; the match to TRBD2 covers 7 bases. Germline V gives CDR1 MNHEY, CDR2 SMNVEV (reference sequence). CDR3 length equals 14 residues. Losses at the gene ends were 3 bases for V and 2 bases for J; bases not matched to a gene: 1. The CDR3 coding sequence is TGTGCCAGCAGTTTGGGGGGGGCCTACAATGAGCAGTTCTTC. Protein sequence: CASSLGGAYNEQFF.

As concerns this clone: A read error may account for a junction end that differs from germline. Written as DNA, the CDR3 is TGTGCCAGCAGCGGGGGACTAGCGGATTTCTACGAGCAGTACTTC. Its protein is CASSGGLADFYEQYF. The chain combines TRBV5-1 with TRBJ2-7, with TRBD2 matching over 11 bases. Per germline, CDR1 SGHRS and CDR2 YFSETQ. The CDR3 consists of 15 residues.

This rearrangement joins TRBV19 to TRBJ2-1, with 11 bases that match TRBD2. Germline V gene data show CDR1 as LNHDA and CDR2 as SQIVND (reference sequence). With 3 bases clipped from V and 8 bases from J, the junction kept 6 bases outside the gene matches. The CDR3 contains 15 residues. This chain's CDR3 is CASSIRGSGGDEQFF. As DNA, the CDR3 is TGTGCCAGTAGTATCCGGGGTAGCGGGGGGGATGAGCAGTTCTTC.

The chain carries TRBV9 and TRBJ2-1; maybe TRBD2 (6 bases). V was pared by 5 bases and J by 0 bases, with 12 bases between. This CDR3 has 15 amino acids. Germline V gene data show CDR1 as SGDLS and CDR2 as YYNGEE. The CDR3 DNA follows: TGTGCCAGCAGTGCCAGCGGGTACTCCTACAATGAGCAGTTCTTC. Amino acid sequence: CASSASGYSYNEQFF.

The chain's CDR3 is CATSDPGTSGAYEQYF. The CDR3 DNA reads as TGTGCCACCAGCGACCCCGGGACTAGCGGGGCCTACGAGCAGTACTTC. The chain links TRBV15 to TRBJ2-7; 13 bases map to TRBD2. The CDR3 is 16 amino acids. Germline-derived CDR1 and CDR2 are LNHNV and YYDKDF (reference sequence). After removal of 5 bases from V and 2 bases from J, the junction contained 6 bases not matched to a gene.

The J gene is TRBJ2-7, the V gene TRBV10-3; 7 bases map to TRBD1. The V gene end was trimmed by 0 bases and the J gene end by 1 base; junction bases not matched to a gene: 6. Germline V gene data show CDR1 as ENHRY and CDR2 as SYGVKD. The CDR3 totals 16 residues. The CDR3 spells CAISESMDRRSYEQYF. CDR3 nucleotide sequence: TGTGCCATCAGTGAGTCCATGGACAGGAGATCCTACGAGCAGTACTTC.

The CDR3 sequence is CASSLDRGSTGELFF. DNA of the CDR3: TGTGCCAGCAGCTTAGACAGGGGAAGCACCGGGGAGCTGTTTTTT. The chain employs TRBV7-9 and TRBJ2-2, with TRBD1 matching over 7 bases. CDR1 is SEHNR, CDR2 FQNEAQ, per germline (reference sequence). J lost 4 bases, V lost 1 base, and 3 bases had no gene match. CDR3 length: 15 amino acids.

This sequence joins TRBV7-9 and TRBJ2-7; 8 bases align to TRBD1. Looked up from germline, CDR1 is SEHNR and CDR2 is FQNEAQ (reference sequence). V gave up 5 bases and J gave up 6 bases; unmatched junction bases: 3. This CDR3 has 12 residues. This CDR3 is CASSQGASEQYF. The CDR3 DNA reads as TGTGCCAGCAGCCAGGGGGCGTCCGAGCAGTACTTC.

The chain carries TRBV11-2 and TRBJ1-5; D is possibly TRBD1 (5 bases). This CDR3 is 13 amino acids long. Germline CDR1 and CDR2: SGHAT and FQNNGV. V gave up 4 bases and J gave up 7 bases, with 11 bases separating them. The CDR3 region has the DNA TGTGCCAGCAGCTCGGGGGGAGGACAGCCCCAGCATTTT. Its translation is CASSSGGGQPQHF.

The V gene is TRBV7-9, the J gene TRBJ2-5, with D possibly TRBD2 on 5 matching bases. In germline, CDR1 is SEHNR, CDR2 FQNEAQ (reference sequence). The CDR3 is 13 amino acids. The V end was cut by 4 bases, the J end by 0 bases, with 6 bases between. CDR3 sequence: CASSSDYQETQYF. CDR3 nucleotides: TGTGCCAGCAGCTCGGACTACCAAGAGACCCAGTACTTC.

In its sample, this clone was seen once. The V call is TRBV9, the J call TRBJ2-2; possible D gene TRBD2, 6 bases. The CDR3 is 15 residues long. Trimming stripped 4 bases from V and 5 bases from J, with 15 bases between. CDR1 SGDLS and CDR2 YYNGEE come from the germline V gene. For the CDR3, the DNA is TGTGCCAGCAGCCTAGTAGGGGACTTTACCGGGGAGCTGTTTTTT. Its translation: CASSLVGDFTGELFF.

The table lists this clone with a few counts. The chain is built from TRBV27 and TRBJ2-7; D is uncertain. Germline V lookup: CDR1 MNHEY, CDR2 SMNVEV (reference sequence). The V and J ends lost 4 bases and 2 bases respectively, with 15 bases between them. The CDR3 has 15 amino acids. The CDR3 here is CASSSRGTTTYEQYF. The CDR3 coding sequence is TGTGCCAGCAGTTCACGCGGAACCACCACCTACGAGCAGTACTTC.

CDR3 sequence (DNA): TGTGCCAGCAGCCCGAATAGCGGAGGGATGAGGCCTGAAGCTTTCTTT. It specifies CASSPNSGGMRPEAFF. The V gene is TRBV7-8, the J gene TRBJ1-1, with D hard to call. This CDR3 contains 16 residues. Trimming pared 5 bases from V and 6 bases from J, leaving 22 bases between. CDR1 and CDR2 (germline): SGHVS, FQNEAQ.

In the case of this clone: This same CDR3 is encoded by further DNA sequences in the sample. The V and J genes are TRBV9 and TRBJ2-1; TRBD1 might be the D (5 bases). V was shortened by 0 bases and J by 4 bases, with 11 bases between the two germline ends. Germline V lookup: CDR1 SGDLS, CDR2 YYNGEE. This CDR3 is built from 15 residues. The CDR3 spells CASSVGRAAYNEQFF. CDR3 coding DNA: TGTGCCAGCAGCGTAGGCAGGGCGGCATACAATGAGCAGTTCTTC.

The gene calls are TRBV14 and TRBJ2-7, with D perhaps matching TRBD2 (6 bases). Germline CDR1 SGHDN, CDR2 FVKESK. Trimming left V 5 bases short and J 3 bases short, with 17 bases between. The CDR3 is 15 amino acids. Here the CDR3 DNA reads TGTGCCAGCAGCGAGTATACCGGGACTTTCTACGAGCAGTACTTC. Translation: CASSEYTGTFYEQYF.

The rearrangement links TRBV6-5 to TRBJ2-7; D is unclear. Trimming cost V 5 bases and J 3 bases, with 11 bases left between them. This CDR3 is built from 13 residues. Germline V lookup: CDR1 MNHEY, CDR2 SVGAGI. The CDR3 here is CASSPLPYYEQYF. The CDR3 nucleotides are TGTGCCAGCAGTCCGCTTCCCTACTACGAGCAGTACTTC.

The chain combines TRBV7-9 with TRBJ2-2; no clear D gene. CDR1 is SEHNR, CDR2 FQNEAQ, per germline (reference sequence). CDR3 length: 15 residues. The germline V and J ends were trimmed by 4 bases and 1 base, with 10 bases remaining between them. CDR3 residues: CASSSPDGNTGELFF. The DNA for the CDR3 is TGTGCCAGCAGCTCCCCGGACGGGAACACCGGGGAGCTGTTTTTT.

The rearrangement links TRBV10-2 to TRBJ1-3; 10 bases agree with TRBD1. V gave up 4 bases and J gave up 4 bases; unmatched junction bases: 7. The germline V gene has CDR1 WSHSY and CDR2 SAAADI. The CDR3 runs 16 residues. CDR3 nucleotide sequence: TGCGCCAGCAGTGGGAGACAGGGGGCGACGGGAAACACCATATATTTT. Amino acid sequence: CASSGRQGATGNTIYF.

The chain joins TRBV7-9 to TRBJ2-4, with a weak D call TRBD2 (6 bases). The CDR3 is made up of 13 amino acids. Germline CDR1 and CDR2: SEHNR and FQNEAQ (reference sequence). Trimming removed 4 bases from V and 9 bases from J, with 13 bases in between. CDR3 nucleotide sequence: TGTGCCAGCAGCTCCGGCTGGGAGGTCATTCAGTACTTC. Translating it yields CASSSGWEVIQYF.

V gene TRBV27 combines with J gene TRBJ2-1, with D possibly TRBD1 on 6 matching bases. The CDR3 consists of 15 residues. Germline V gene data show CDR1 as MNHEY and CDR2 as SMNVEV (reference sequence). The germline V and J ends were trimmed by 6 bases and 7 bases, with 19 bases remaining between them. CDR3 nucleotides: TGTGCCAGCAGCAAGACAGGTCGGAGTCGGAATGAGCAGTTCTTC. Its protein product is CASSKTGRSRNEQFF.

The chain employs TRBV5-5 and TRBJ2-4; no clear D. V was shortened by 3 bases and J by 1 base, with 8 bases between the two germline ends. The CDR3 contains 14 residues. Germline CDR1 SGHKS, CDR2 YYEKEE (reference sequence). The CDR3 loop reads CASSSGRAKNIQYF. The CDR3 bases are TGTGCCAGCAGCTCCGGACGGGCCAAAAACATTCAGTACTTC.

V gene TRBV2 combines with J gene TRBJ2-2; 13 nucleotides align to TRBD2. Germline V gives CDR1 SNHLY, CDR2 FYNNEI. This CDR3 region has 17 residues. V shed 3 bases, J shed 6 bases, and the junction held 7 bases outside the gene matches. CDR3: CASSDQTSGRGAGELFF. CDR3 sequence (DNA): TGTGCCAGCAGTGATCAAACTAGCGGGAGGGGGGCCGGGGAGCTGTTTTTT.